Listed below are T cell receptor beta chains from one sample, sequenced in a study of blood T cells in healthy people across ages. TCRdb analysed the 5' RACE reads with MiXCR anew, one entry per CDR3 protein. The table records about 510,000 distinct CDR3 sequences, approximately 26% of them present only once. The sample also formed part of further work on T cells of mothers and their children.

Specimen: blood. These receptors were obtained from a boy between 2 and 10 years old in good health. Each CDR3 is given with its conserved first and last residue. The D gene is left open where the match is weak. Clone size, where shown, is once, few, many, or a class for clones that have expanded.

v_call: TRBV12-3/TRBV12-4; j_call: TRBJ2-7; d_call: NA; clone_size: NA; cdr3_aa: CASSSLGVSYEQYF; cdr3_nt: TGTGCCAGCAGTTCCCTGGGGGTCTCCTACGAGCAGTACTTC
v_call: TRBV4-3; j_call: TRBJ2-2; d_call: NA; clone_size: few; cdr3_aa: CASSQESTANTGELFF; cdr3_nt: TGCGCCAGCAGCCAAGAATCGACCGCTAACACCGGGGAGCTGTTTTTT
v_call: TRBV10-2; j_call: TRBJ2-1; d_call: NA; clone_size: few; cdr3_aa: CASSEYEQFF; cdr3_nt: TGCGCCAGCAGTGAGTATGAGCAGTTCTTC
v_call: TRBV15; j_call: TRBJ2-7; d_call: NA; clone_size: few; cdr3_aa: CATSREVSVYEQYF; cdr3_nt: TGTGCCACCAGCAGAGAAGTGTCTGTCTACGAGCAGTACTTC
v_call: TRBV7-8; j_call: TRBJ2-5; d_call: NA; clone_size: few; cdr3_aa: CASSLMEAGYETQYF; cdr3_nt: TGTGCCAGCAGCTTAATGGAAGCTGGGTATGAGACCCAGTACTTC
v_call: TRBV12-3/TRBV12-4; j_call: TRBJ2-7; d_call: NA; clone_size: few; cdr3_aa: CASSWSGNSYEQYF; cdr3_nt: TGTGCCAGCAGTTGGTCCGGGAATTCCTACGAGCAGTACTTC
v_call: TRBV5-6; j_call: TRBJ2-1; d_call: NA; clone_size: NA; cdr3_aa: CASSSVRGSYNEQFF; cdr3_nt: TGTGCCAGCAGCAGTGTGCGAGGGTCCTACAATGAGCAGTTCTTC
v_call: TRBV5-4; j_call: TRBJ2-5; d_call: TRBD1; clone_size: NA; cdr3_aa: CASGDSGSGQVQETQYF; cdr3_nt: TGTGCCAGCGGCGACTCGGGGTCGGGACAGGTTCAAGAGACCCAGTACTTC
v_call: TRBV10-3; j_call: TRBJ2-5; d_call: NA; clone_size: few; cdr3_aa: CAISERASWETQYF; cdr3_nt: TGTGCCATCAGTGAGAGAGCAAGTTGGGAGACCCAGTACTTC
v_call: TRBV2; j_call: TRBJ2-5; d_call: NA; clone_size: NA; cdr3_aa: CASIMRPAGQETQYF; cdr3_nt: TGTGCCAGCATTATGAGGCCGGCGGGGCAAGAGACCCAGTACTTC
v_call: TRBV29-1; j_call: TRBJ2-1; d_call: NA; clone_size: NA; cdr3_aa: CSTEGSGGNEQFF; cdr3_nt: TGCAGCACGGAGGGTAGTGGTGGCAATGAGCAGTTCTTC
v_call: TRBV27; j_call: TRBJ2-7; d_call: NA; clone_size: NA; cdr3_aa: CASSQSQMYVDEQYF; cdr3_nt: TGTGCCAGCAGTCAGAGCCAGATGTATGTGGACGAGCAGTACTTC
v_call: TRBV10-3; j_call: TRBJ2-1; d_call: NA; clone_size: few; cdr3_aa: CAISGSPSEGEQFF; cdr3_nt: TGTGCCATCAGCGGGTCACCAAGCGAAGGTGAGCAGTTCTTC
v_call: TRBV6-6; j_call: TRBJ1-6; d_call: NA; clone_size: NA; cdr3_aa: CASSYPSGLVNSPLHF; cdr3_nt: TGTGCCAGCAGTTACCCGAGCGGCCTAGTCAATTCACCCCTCCACTTT
v_call: TRBV7-2; j_call: TRBJ1-4; d_call: TRBD1; clone_size: NA; cdr3_aa: CASSQNPGGQLNEKLFF; cdr3_nt: TGTGCCAGCAGCCAAAACCCGGGGGGACAGCTAAATGAAAAACTGTTTTTT
v_call: TRBV11-2; j_call: TRBJ2-3; d_call: NA; clone_size: few; cdr3_aa: CASSLWRGQSTDTQYF; cdr3_nt: TGTGCCAGCAGCTTATGGCGGGGCCAAAGCACAGATACGCAGTATTTT
v_call: TRBV9; j_call: TRBJ2-7; d_call: NA; clone_size: few; cdr3_aa: CASSVGGGGAATREQYF; cdr3_nt: TGTGCCAGCAGCGTAGGGGGAGGTGGCGCAGCCACGAGAGAGCAGTACTTC
v_call: TRBV10-2; j_call: TRBJ2-5; d_call: NA; clone_size: NA; cdr3_aa: CASSERSLRQPQETQYF; cdr3_nt: TGCGCCAGCAGTGAGAGGTCCTTAAGACAGCCCCAAGAGACCCAGTACTTC
v_call: TRBV10-2; j_call: TRBJ1-1; d_call: NA; clone_size: few; cdr3_aa: CASSIGTVTEAFF; cdr3_nt: TGCGCCAGCTCAATCGGGACGGTGACTGAAGCTTTCTTT
v_call: TRBV4-1; j_call: TRBJ2-4; d_call: NA; clone_size: NA; cdr3_aa: CASSPGQLLAKNIQYF; cdr3_nt: TGCGCCAGCAGCCCTGGACAGCTGCTAGCCAAAAACATTCAGTACTTC
v_call: TRBV6-1; j_call: TRBJ2-6; d_call: NA; clone_size: NA; cdr3_aa: CASGGITSGANVLTF; cdr3_nt: TGTGCCAGCGGTGGCATCACTTCTGGGGCCAACGTCCTGACTTTC
v_call: TRBV7-8; j_call: TRBJ1-2; d_call: NA; clone_size: NA; cdr3_aa: CASSLNPGETYGYTF; cdr3_nt: TGTGCCAGCAGCTTAAATCCAGGGGAGACTTATGGCTACACCTTC
v_call: TRBV11-2; j_call: TRBJ2-1; d_call: TRBD2; clone_size: NA; cdr3_aa: CASSLLGLANNEQFF; cdr3_nt: TGTGCCAGCAGCTTATTAGGACTAGCGAACAATGAGCAGTTCTTC
v_call: TRBV20-1; j_call: TRBJ1-2; d_call: TRBD1; clone_size: NA; cdr3_aa: CSALLGTGIGYTF; cdr3_nt: TGCAGTGCTTTACTTGGGACAGGGATTGGCTACACCTTC
v_call: TRBV7-3; j_call: TRBJ2-2; d_call: TRBD1; clone_size: few; cdr3_aa: CASRRQGYTGELFF; cdr3_nt: TGTGCCAGCAGGAGACAGGGGTACACCGGGGAGCTGTTTTTT
v_call: TRBV12-3/TRBV12-4; j_call: TRBJ1-1; d_call: NA; clone_size: many; cdr3_aa: CASSSGRATEAFF; cdr3_nt: TGTGCCAGCAGTTCGGGGCGGGCCACTGAAGCTTTCTTT
v_call: TRBV10-3; j_call: TRBJ1-4; d_call: NA; clone_size: NA; cdr3_aa: CAITSGGPNEKLSF; cdr3_nt: TGTGCCATCACCTCAGGAGGGCCTAATGAAAAACTGTCTTTT
v_call: TRBV12-3/TRBV12-4; j_call: TRBJ2-3; d_call: NA; clone_size: NA; cdr3_aa: CASSFLSIVGSSTDTQYF; cdr3_nt: TGTGCCAGCAGTTTCCTATCGATCGTAGGCTCTAGCACAGATACGCAGTATTTT
v_call: TRBV4-3; j_call: TRBJ1-1; d_call: TRBD1; clone_size: NA; cdr3_aa: CASSPGQGRGAFF; cdr3_nt: TGCGCCAGCAGCCCCGGACAGGGTCGGGGAGCTTTCTTT
v_call: TRBV7-9; j_call: TRBJ1-2; d_call: NA; clone_size: NA; cdr3_aa: CASSPGTKANYGYTF; cdr3_nt: TGTGCCAGCAGCCCAGGGACGAAGGCTAACTATGGCTACACCTTC
v_call: TRBV5-6; j_call: TRBJ2-2; d_call: TRBD2; clone_size: few; cdr3_aa: CASSGGLAGTGELFF; cdr3_nt: TGTGCCAGCAGCGGGGGACTAGCGGGCACCGGGGAGCTGTTTTTT
v_call: TRBV11-2; j_call: TRBJ2-1; d_call: TRBD1; clone_size: NA; cdr3_aa: CASSRRQGGTPGNEQFF; cdr3_nt: TGTGCCAGCAGCCGTCGACAGGGGGGGACACCTGGTAATGAGCAGTTCTTC
v_call: TRBV19; j_call: TRBJ1-2; d_call: NA; clone_size: NA; cdr3_aa: CASSAGGSAENYGYTF; cdr3_nt: TGTGCCAGTAGTGCGGGGGGATCCGCCGAAAACTATGGCTACACCTTC
v_call: TRBV20-1; j_call: TRBJ1-5; d_call: NA; clone_size: few; cdr3_aa: CSASPQVAGPSNQPQHF; cdr3_nt: TGCAGTGCTAGCCCCCAGGTGGCGGGACCGAGCAATCAGCCCCAGCATTTT
v_call: TRBV5-1; j_call: TRBJ1-1; d_call: NA; clone_size: NA; cdr3_aa: CASSFAGGTEASF; cdr3_nt: NA
v_call: TRBV27; j_call: TRBJ1-1; d_call: TRBD1; clone_size: few; cdr3_aa: CASSKGQGFGWTEAFF; cdr3_nt: TGTGCCAGCTCGAAGGGACAGGGATTTGGTTGGACTGAAGCTTTCTTT